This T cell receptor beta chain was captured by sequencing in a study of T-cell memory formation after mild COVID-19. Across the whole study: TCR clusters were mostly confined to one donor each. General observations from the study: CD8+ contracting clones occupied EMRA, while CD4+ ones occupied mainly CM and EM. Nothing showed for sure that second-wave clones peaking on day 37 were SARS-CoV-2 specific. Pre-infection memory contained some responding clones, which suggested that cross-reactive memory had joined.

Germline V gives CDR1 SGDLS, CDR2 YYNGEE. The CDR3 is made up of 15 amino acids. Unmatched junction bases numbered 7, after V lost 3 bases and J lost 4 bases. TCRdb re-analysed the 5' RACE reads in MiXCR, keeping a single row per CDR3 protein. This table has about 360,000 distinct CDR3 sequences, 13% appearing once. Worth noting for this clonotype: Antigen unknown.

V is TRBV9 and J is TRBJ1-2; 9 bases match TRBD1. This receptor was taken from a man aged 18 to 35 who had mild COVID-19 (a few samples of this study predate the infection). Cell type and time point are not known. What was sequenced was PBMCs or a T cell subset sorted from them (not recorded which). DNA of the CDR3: TGTGCCAGCAGCGCCCCGGGACAGGGAATCTATGGCTACACCTTC. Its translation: CASSAPGQGIYGYTF.